Below, 13 T cell receptor beta chains from the same sample are listed, as sequenced in a study of T-cell memory formation after mild COVID-19. TCRdb ran MiXCR on the 5' RACE reads and lists one entry per CDR3 protein. The data contain nearly 250,000 distinct CDR3 sequences, approximately 15% of them singletons. Sequencing was carried out using PBMCs or a T cell subset sorted from them (not recorded which). These receptors all come from an adult woman who had mild COVID-19 (a few samples of this study predate the infection). Cell type and time point are not known.

This clonotype was observed a handful of times. The V call is TRBV12-3 or TRBV12-4, the J call TRBJ1-4, with 9 bases matching TRBD1. The junction had 7 bases not matched to a gene; V was cut back by 5 bases and J by 3 bases. There are 16 residues in the CDR3. This CDR3 reads CASSPDRGKANEKLFF. The CDR3 region has the DNA TGTGCCAGCAGTCCGGACAGGGGAAAGGCTAATGAAAAACTGTTTTTT.

This rearrangement joins TRBV20-1 to TRBJ2-1, with D perhaps TRBD1 (5 bases). The germline CDR1 and CDR2 sequences are DFQATT and SNEGSKA (reference sequence). Trimming removed 0 bases from V and 12 bases from J, with 12 bases in between. The CDR3 is 12 amino acids. CDR3 region: CSAREGEWLQFF. CDR3 nucleotides: TGCAGTGCTAGAGAAGGGGAATGGCTGCAGTTCTTC.

This clonotype was seen repeatedly, ten times or more. The chain couples TRBV5-6 to TRBJ2-1; TRBD2 is a possible D gene (7 bases). This CDR3 is 17 amino acids long. The V gene's germline CDR1 is SGHDT and CDR2 YYEEEE. Trimming took off 0 bases at V and 0 bases at J, with 13 bases between the two ends. The CDR3: CASSLGGGLVSYNEQFF. CDR3 bases: TGTGCCAGCAGCTTGGGGGGGGGCCTAGTCTCCTACAATGAGCAGTTCTTC.

Ten or more counts support this clonotype. V usage is TRBV24-1 and J usage is TRBJ2-5; D might be TRBD1 (6 bases). CDR1 is KGHDR and CDR2 is SFDVKD in the germline V gene. V lost 4 bases, J lost 2 bases, and 13 bases lay in between. The CDR3 totals 15 residues. The CDR3 protein is CATSERTAPQETQYF. As DNA, the CDR3 is TGTGCCACCAGTGAGCGGACAGCCCCGCAAGAGACCCAGTACTTC.

The chain joins TRBV2 to TRBJ1-2, with 9 nucleotides matching TRBD1. This CDR3 has 14 residues. V dropped 6 bases and J dropped 2; count of bases not matched to a gene: 4. Germline assignment: CDR1 SNHLY and CDR2 FYNNEI. Here the CDR3 reads CASRRDRVNYGYTF. CDR3 bases: TGTGCCAGCAGGAGGGACAGGGTAAACTATGGCTACACCTTC.

This chain links TRBV10-3 with TRBJ2-5, with TRBD2 as a possible D gene (6 bases). This CDR3 is built from 14 residues. CDR1 and CDR2 from the germline V gene are ENHRY and SYGVKD. V was cut by 4 bases and J by 1 base, with 10 bases left in between. In nucleotides, the CDR3 is TGTGCCATCAGTGTTGGCGGGACCCAAGAGACCCAGTACTTC. It codes for CAISVGGTQETQYF.

This clonotype was counted only a few times. The genes are TRBV7-2 and TRBJ1-1; D uncertain. CDR3 length equals 12 residues. Germline V gene sequence: CDR1 SGHTA, CDR2 FQGNSA. V shed 0 bases and J shed 6 bases, with 5 bases lying between them. The CDR3 nucleotides read TGTGCCAGCAGCTTAGCACAGCCTGAAGCTTTCTTT. Amino acid sequence: CASSLAQPEAFF.

There are a few counts of this clonotype. This chain links TRBV7-2 with TRBJ1-1; D gene uncertain. The CDR3 runs to 14 residues. The germline V gene has CDR1 SGHTA and CDR2 FQGNSA. V was shortened by 5 bases and J by 5 bases, with 15 bases between the two germline ends. The CDR3 here is CASSPYMSGTEAFF. CDR3 sequence (DNA): TGTGCCAGCAGCCCTTATATGAGCGGGACTGAAGCTTTCTTT.

V is TRBV12-3 or TRBV12-4 and J is TRBJ1-2, with 7 bases matching TRBD1. This CDR3 has 17 amino acids. V gave up 1 base and J gave up 1 base; unmatched junction bases: 9. Here the CDR3 reads CASSLGSGGAYNYGYTF. DNA for the CDR3: TGTGCCAGCAGTTTAGGATCAGGGGGGGCATATAACTATGGCTACACCTTC.

This clonotype came up a few times. This rearrangement joins TRBV7-8 to TRBJ2-5, with 13 bases fitting TRBD2. The V segment lost 6 bases and the J segment 3 bases; nucleotides outside the gene matches: 13. The CDR3 is 18 residues long. Germline V gene data show CDR1 as SGHVS and CDR2 as FQNEAQ. The CDR3: CASSSFKRLAGGEETQYF. The CDR3 DNA is TGTGCCAGCAGTTCCTTTAAGAGACTAGCGGGGGGTGAAGAGACCCAGTACTTC.

The V gene is TRBV5-1, the J gene TRBJ2-7; D ambiguous. The CDR3 contains 13 residues. Trimming cost V 0 bases and J 3 bases, with 7 bases left between them. The germline V gene encodes CDR1 SGHRS and CDR2 YFSETQ. The CDR3 region has the DNA TGCGCCAGCAGCTTGGTATACAGCTACGAGCAGTACTTC. It is translated as CASSLVYSYEQYF.

The genes are TRBV5-1 and TRBJ2-4; 8 nucleotides match TRBD2. V gave up 6 bases and J gave up 5 bases; unmatched junction bases: 7. The germline V gene encodes CDR1 SGHRS and CDR2 YFSETQ. This CDR3 comprises 14 residues. The CDR3 DNA sequence: TGCGCCAGCATGAGCGGGGGCGCCGAAAACATTCAGTACTTC. It specifies CASMSGGAENIQYF.

This clonotype was counted at least ten times. The gene calls are TRBV6-5 and TRBJ2-1, with D tentatively TRBD1 (6 bases). This CDR3 is 14 amino acids long. Germline V gives CDR1 MNHEY, CDR2 SVGAGI. V gave up 6 bases and J gave up 6 bases, with 15 bases separating them. The CDR3 nucleotides read TGTGCCAGCAGCGTAGAAGCCAGGGGCAATGAGCAGTTCTTC. Translated: CASSVEARGNEQFF.